The next 24 T cell receptor beta chains were all read from a single sample in a study of identical twins. TCRdb used MiXCR to reprocess the 5' RACE reads, holding one entry per CDR3 protein. Of approximately 250,000 distinct CDR3 sequences in the sample, roughly 7.1% were seen once. These same data were also listed under a study on T cells expressing NK-cell markers.

The sample comprised CD8+ T cells sorted from blood. The receptors were gathered from a woman under 30 in good health.

There are many counts of this clonotype. V is TRBV6-2 or TRBV6-3 and J is TRBJ2-7; possibly TRBD1 for D (5 bases). The CDR3 is 13 amino acids. The germline CDR1 and CDR2 sequences are MNHEY and SVGEGT. Trimming cost V 7 bases and J 2 bases, with 12 bases left between them. The CDR3 DNA reads as TGTGCCAGCACGGACATCCTCCCCTACGAGCAGTACTTC. Translated, it gives CASTDILPYEQYF.

This clonotype was counted a few times. The chain joins TRBV6-5 to TRBJ2-5; 9 positions agree with TRBD1. The CDR3 runs to 17 residues. The V gene's germline CDR1 is MNHEY and CDR2 SVGAGI. V shed 0 bases, J shed 3 bases, and the junction held 8 bases outside the gene matches. CDR3 region: CASSYSGDRAGKETQYF. The CDR3 coding sequence is TGTGCCAGCAGTTACTCTGGGGACAGGGCCGGGAAAGAGACCCAGTACTTC.

A few counts support this clonotype. The chain links TRBV27 to TRBJ1-1; perhaps TRBD1 as D (6 bases). V was clipped by 7 bases and J by 5 bases, with 14 bases between them. Per germline, CDR1 MNHEY and CDR2 SMNVEV (reference sequence). This CDR3 has 13 residues. The CDR3: CASKGGVVTEAFF. Written as DNA, the CDR3 is TGTGCCAGCAAGGGGGGAGTCGTGACTGAAGCTTTCTTT.

This clonotype was seen only a few times. The chain joins TRBV27 to TRBJ2-7, with TRBD2 matching over 8 bases. This CDR3 has 12 residues. With 7 bases clipped from V and 7 bases from J, the junction kept 6 bases outside the gene matches. Germline assignment: CDR1 MNHEY and CDR2 SMNVEV (reference sequence). CDR3 bases: TGTGCCAGCACCTCAGCGGGAGCGGAGCAGTACTTC. Translated, it gives CASTSAGAEQYF.

The chain is built from TRBV6-5 and TRBJ1-1; 8 bases fit TRBD1. The CDR3 is made up of 15 amino acids. The V gene end was trimmed by 0 bases and the J gene end by 4 bases; junction bases not matched to a gene: 4. CDR1 is MNHEY, CDR2 SVGAGI, per germline. The CDR3 DNA sequence: TGTGCCAGCAGTTACTCCCTCCAGGGGGCCACTGAAGCTTTCTTT. Protein sequence: CASSYSLQGATEAFF.

This clonotype was detected ten times or more. The chain uses TRBV5-1 and TRBJ2-1, with 10 bases aligning to TRBD2. Germline V gene lookup returns CDR1 SGHRS and CDR2 YFSETQ. The ends lost 3 bases at V and 5 bases at J; junction bases unmatched: 8. The CDR3 runs to 16 residues. The CDR3 coding sequence is TGCGCCAGCAGCTGGACAGTAGCGGGAGGCCACAATGAGCAGTTCTTC. Translation gives CASSWTVAGGHNEQFF.

This clonotype was counted only a few times. The chain links TRBV5-1 to TRBJ2-7; 7 bases map to TRBD2. Germline lookup yields CDR1 SGHRS and CDR2 YFSETQ. J was trimmed by 3 bases and V by 1 base; bases with no gene match: 4. The CDR3 sequence is 14 residues long. CDR3 sequence: CASSLRLAGYEQYF. In DNA, the CDR3 is TGCGCCAGCAGCTTGAGACTAGCAGGCTACGAGCAGTACTTC.

In this sample, this clonotype turned up a few times. The rearrangement uses TRBV4-3 and TRBJ2-3, with D perhaps matching TRBD1 (6 bases). V gave up 3 bases and J gave up 5 bases, with 9 bases separating them. The CDR3 runs to 13 residues. The germline CDR1 and CDR2 sequences are LGHNA and YSLEER. The CDR3 nucleotides read TGCGCCAGCAGCCAGACAGGTCAAGATACGCAGTATTTT. Translation: CASSQTGQDTQYF.

This clonotype was seen a handful of times. The chain links TRBV27 to TRBJ1-2; TRBD1 matches at 12 bases. Unmatched junction bases numbered 23, after V lost 5 bases and J lost 4 bases. The CDR3 length is 21 residues. Germline V gives CDR1 MNHEY, CDR2 SMNVEV (reference sequence). The CDR3: CASSPPLGEAGTGGMGYGYTF. In DNA, the CDR3 is TGTGCCAGCAGTCCCCCCCTGGGGGAGGCCGGGACAGGGGGCATGGGCTATGGCTACACCTTC.

This clonotype has ten or more counts. The chain joins TRBV27 to TRBJ1-2, with D perhaps matching TRBD1 (5 bases). Per germline, CDR1 MNHEY and CDR2 SMNVEV (reference sequence). Between the trimmed V and J ends, which lost 7 bases and 8 bases, there was a span of 11 bases. CDR3 length: 11 residues. The CDR3 spells CASTSGVGYTF. The CDR3 coding sequence is TGTGCCAGCACCTCGGGGGTCGGCTACACCTTC.

CDR3 DNA: TGTGCCAGCTCACCAATGGGAATTGACGAAAAACTGTTTTTT. Protein: CASSPMGIDEKLFF. The chain links TRBV18 to TRBJ1-4; no clear D. The CDR3 consists of 14 residues. The V end was cut by 2 bases, the J end by 8 bases, with 12 bases between. Germline V gene data show CDR1 as KGHSH and CDR2 as LQKENI.

This clonotype was seen a handful of times. The chain couples TRBV7-2 to TRBJ2-7; D unclear. This CDR3 region has 13 residues. The germline gives CDR1 SGHTA, CDR2 FQGNSA. Trimming took 1 base from V and 6 from J, leaving 10 bases between them. The CDR3 reads CASSLEAGIEQYF. For the CDR3, the DNA is TGTGCCAGCAGCTTAGAGGCTGGGATCGAGCAGTACTTC.

At least ten counts were recorded for this clonotype. CDR3: CASSQATGFYGYTF. As DNA, the CDR3 is TGCGCCAGCAGCCAAGCTACAGGATTTTATGGCTACACCTTC. The genes are TRBV4-1 and TRBJ1-2, with a possible D match to TRBD1 (5 bases). The V gene lost 1 base and the J gene lost 5 bases, with 11 bases spanning the gap. This CDR3 is 14 amino acids long. Germline lookup yields CDR1 MGHRA and CDR2 YSYEKL.

In its sample, this clonotype was seen a few times. The chain uses TRBV10-3 and TRBJ1-1; 11 bases align to TRBD1. Trimming removed 3 bases from V and 5 bases from J; junction bases left unmatched: 2. Germline V lookup: CDR1 ENHRY, CDR2 SYGVKD. The CDR3 contains 14 residues. Here the CDR3 reads CAISDGQGATEAFF. As DNA, the CDR3 is TGTGCCATCAGTGATGGACAGGGGGCAACTGAAGCTTTCTTT.

This chain links TRBV19 with TRBJ2-7; D is ambiguous. The V gene lost 6 bases and the J gene lost 1 base, with 16 bases spanning the gap. Germline V gene sequence: CDR1 LNHDA, CDR2 SQIVND (reference sequence). The CDR3 is 15 residues long. Written as DNA, the CDR3 is TGTGCCAGTAGCACGGAGAGTCATTTTTCCTACGAGCAGTACTTC. Protein sequence: CASSTESHFSYEQYF.

This clonotype was recorded a few times. The chain links TRBV7-8 to TRBJ2-2; D is perhaps TRBD1 (5 bases). The V gene's germline CDR1 is SGHVS and CDR2 FQNEAQ. With 5 bases removed from V and 5 bases from J, the gap between germline ends came to 21 bases. This CDR3 spans 17 amino acids. The CDR3 sequence: CASSALSGPLGTGELFF. CDR3 DNA sequence: TGTGCCAGCAGCGCCCTTTCAGGGCCCTTGGGGACCGGGGAGCTGTTTTTT.

This clonotype was seen ten or more times. The chain carries TRBV20-1 and TRBJ1-2, with 8 bases lining up with TRBD1. This CDR3 has 12 amino acids. Unmatched junction bases numbered 4, after V lost 4 bases and J lost 6 bases. The V gene's germline CDR1 is DFQATT and CDR2 SNEGSKA (reference sequence). The CDR3 spells CSANDRGHGYTF. Here the CDR3 DNA reads TGCAGTGCTAACGACAGGGGCCATGGCTACACCTTC.

The rearrangement joins TRBV6-2 or TRBV6-3 to TRBJ2-5; 7 bases are a match to TRBD2. Germline CDR1 and CDR2: MNHEY and SVGEGT. V trimming: 8 bases; J trimming: 5 bases; junction bases outside the gene matches: 8. CDR3 length: 13 amino acids. CDR3 sequence: CASSRRERETQYF. The CDR3 DNA reads as TGTGCCAGCTCAAGGCGGGAGCGGGAGACCCAGTACTTC.

V gene TRBV3-1 combines with J gene TRBJ2-7; no clear D. From germline, CDR1 is LGHDT and CDR2 YNNKEL (reference sequence). V shed 4 bases and J shed 3 bases, with 16 bases lying between them. The CDR3 has 15 residues. CDR3 residues: CASSPRRFRFYEQYF. In nucleotides, the CDR3 is TGTGCCAGCAGCCCCCGGCGATTCCGCTTCTACGAGCAGTACTTC.

In this sample, this clonotype turned up many times. The CDR3 reads CASSSRTRTDTQYF. CDR3 bases: TGTGCCAGCAGCTCCAGGACAAGGACAGATACGCAGTATTTT. V and J are TRBV7-9 and TRBJ2-3; D possibly corresponds to TRBD1 (5 bases). The CDR3 spans 14 residues. Germline CDR1 and CDR2: SEHNR and FQNEAQ (reference sequence). Trimming cost V 4 bases and J 3 bases, with 11 bases left between them.

This chain connects TRBV7-2 to TRBJ2-3; 10 bases are shared with TRBD2. V shed 5 bases and J 2 bases; nucleotides not matched to a gene: 4. The CDR3 has 15 residues. The germline V gene encodes CDR1 SGHTA and CDR2 FQGNSA. CDR3 sequence: CASSKSGRATDTQYF. The CDR3 DNA reads TGTGCCAGCAGCAAAAGCGGGAGGGCCACAGATACGCAGTATTTT.

The chain links TRBV9 to TRBJ1-6; D perhaps matches TRBD1 (5 bases). Trimming took 0 bases from V and 7 from J, leaving 14 bases between them. The CDR3 is made up of 16 amino acids. Per the germline V gene, CDR1 is SGDLS and CDR2 is YYNGEE. The DNA for the CDR3 is TGTGCCAGCAGCGTAGAGGTCGCCTCAGGGAATTCACCCCTCCACTTT. As protein: CASSVEVASGNSPLHF.

In its sample, this clonotype was seen a few times. V is TRBV2 and J is TRBJ1-2; maybe TRBD1 (5 bases). The CDR3 contains 14 residues. Looked up from germline, CDR1 is SNHLY and CDR2 is FYNNEI. Trimming shortened V by 4 bases and J by 6 bases, and 15 bases separated the two germline ends. The DNA for the CDR3 is TGTGCCAGCAGTGTCGGGGGATATGAGGATGGCTACACCTTC. Protein sequence: CASSVGGYEDGYTF.

This clonotype was recorded at least ten times. The V and J genes are TRBV11-2 and TRBJ2-1; D unclear. Trimming took 3 bases from V and 9 from J, leaving 6 bases between them. This CDR3 contains 11 residues. Germline V gene lookup returns CDR1 SGHAT and CDR2 FQNNGV. The CDR3 DNA sequence: TGTGCCAGCAGCTTGACGCCTGAGCAGTTCTTC. It specifies CASSLTPEQFF. Full variable domain (outside the CDR3, taken from reference TRBV11-2 and TRBJ2-1): EAGVAQSPRYKIIEKRQSVAFWCNPISGHATLYWYQQILGQGPKLLIQFQNNGVVDDSQLPKDRFSAERLKGVDSTLKIQPAKLEDSAVYLCASSLTPEQFFGPGTRLTVL.